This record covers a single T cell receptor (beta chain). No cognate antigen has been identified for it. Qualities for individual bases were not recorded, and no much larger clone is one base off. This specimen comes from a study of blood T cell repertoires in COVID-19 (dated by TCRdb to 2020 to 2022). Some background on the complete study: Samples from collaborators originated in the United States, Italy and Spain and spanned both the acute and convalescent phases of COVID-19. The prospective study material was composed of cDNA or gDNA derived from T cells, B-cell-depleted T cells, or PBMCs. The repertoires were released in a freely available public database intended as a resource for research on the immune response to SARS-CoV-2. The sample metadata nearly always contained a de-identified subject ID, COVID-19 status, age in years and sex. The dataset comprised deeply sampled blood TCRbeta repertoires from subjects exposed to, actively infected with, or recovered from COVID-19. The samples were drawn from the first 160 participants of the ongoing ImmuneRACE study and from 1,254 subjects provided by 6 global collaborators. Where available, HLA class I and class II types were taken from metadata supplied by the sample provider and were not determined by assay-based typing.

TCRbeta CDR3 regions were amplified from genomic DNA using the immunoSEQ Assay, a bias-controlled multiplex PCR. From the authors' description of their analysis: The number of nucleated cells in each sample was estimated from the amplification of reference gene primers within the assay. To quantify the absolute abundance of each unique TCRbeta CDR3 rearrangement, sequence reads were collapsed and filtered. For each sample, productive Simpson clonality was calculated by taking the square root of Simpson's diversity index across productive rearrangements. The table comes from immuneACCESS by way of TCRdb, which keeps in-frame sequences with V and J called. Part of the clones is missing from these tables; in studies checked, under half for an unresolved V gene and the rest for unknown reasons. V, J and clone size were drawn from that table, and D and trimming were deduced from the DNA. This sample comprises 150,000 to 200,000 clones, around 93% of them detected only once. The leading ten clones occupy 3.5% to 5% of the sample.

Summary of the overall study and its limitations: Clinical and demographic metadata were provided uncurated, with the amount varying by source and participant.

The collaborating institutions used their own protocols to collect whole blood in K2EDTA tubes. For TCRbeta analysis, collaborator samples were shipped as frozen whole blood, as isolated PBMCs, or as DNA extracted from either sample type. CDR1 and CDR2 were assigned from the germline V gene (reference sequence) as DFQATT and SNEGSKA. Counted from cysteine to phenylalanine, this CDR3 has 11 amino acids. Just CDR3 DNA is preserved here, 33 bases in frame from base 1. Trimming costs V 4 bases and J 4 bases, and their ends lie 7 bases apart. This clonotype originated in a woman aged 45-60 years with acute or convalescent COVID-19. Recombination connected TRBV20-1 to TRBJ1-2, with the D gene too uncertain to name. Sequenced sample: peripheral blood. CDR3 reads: CSANFGYGYTF. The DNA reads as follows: TGCAGTGCTAATTTCGGCTATGGCTACACCTTC.